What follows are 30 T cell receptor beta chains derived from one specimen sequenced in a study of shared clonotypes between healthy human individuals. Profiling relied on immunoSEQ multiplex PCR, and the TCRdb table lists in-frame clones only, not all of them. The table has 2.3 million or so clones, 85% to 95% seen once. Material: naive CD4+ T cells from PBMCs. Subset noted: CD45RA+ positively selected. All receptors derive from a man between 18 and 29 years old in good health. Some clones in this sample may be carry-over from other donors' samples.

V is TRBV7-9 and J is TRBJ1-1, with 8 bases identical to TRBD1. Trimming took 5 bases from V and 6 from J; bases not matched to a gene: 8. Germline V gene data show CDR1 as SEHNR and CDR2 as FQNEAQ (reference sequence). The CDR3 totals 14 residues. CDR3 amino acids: CASSRAGGGSEAFF. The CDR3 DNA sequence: TGTGCCAGCAGCCGCGCAGGGGGCGGGTCTGAAGCTTTCTTT.

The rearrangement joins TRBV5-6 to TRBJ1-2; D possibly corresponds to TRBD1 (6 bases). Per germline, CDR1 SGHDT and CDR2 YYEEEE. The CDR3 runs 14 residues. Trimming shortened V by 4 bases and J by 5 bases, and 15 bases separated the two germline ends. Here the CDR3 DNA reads TGTGCCAGCAGCCTCGAACCGGACAGTTATGGCTACACCTTC. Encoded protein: CASSLEPDSYGYTF.

The CDR3 DNA sequence: TGTGCCAGCAGTGGCCTGGGACTAGTCTCCTACAATGAGCAGTTCTTC. Encoded protein: CASSGLGLVSYNEQFF. The V call is TRBV25-1, the J call TRBJ2-1, with 8 bases identical to TRBD2. The V gene's germline CDR1 is MGHDK and CDR2 SYGVNS. J gave up 0 bases and V 4 bases, and 5 bases lay outside the gene matches. This CDR3 spans 16 amino acids.

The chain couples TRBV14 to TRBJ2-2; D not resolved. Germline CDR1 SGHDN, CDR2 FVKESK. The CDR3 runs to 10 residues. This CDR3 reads CEREAGELFF. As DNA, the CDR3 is TGTGAAAGAGAGGCCGGGGAGCTGTTTTTT.

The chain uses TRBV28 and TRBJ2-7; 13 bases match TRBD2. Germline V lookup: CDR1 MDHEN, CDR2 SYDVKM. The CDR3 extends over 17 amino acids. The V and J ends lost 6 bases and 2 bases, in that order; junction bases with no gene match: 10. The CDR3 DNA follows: TGTGCCAGCAGCCCCGGACTAGCGGGAGCGGTGGCCTACGAGCAGTACTTC. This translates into CASSPGLAGAVAYEQYF. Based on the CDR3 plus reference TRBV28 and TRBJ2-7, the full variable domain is DVKVTQSSRYLVKRTGEKVFLECVQDMDHENMFWYRQDPGLGLRLIYFSYDVKMKEKGDIPEGYSVSREKKERFSLILESASTNQTSMYLCASSPGLAGAVAYEQYFGPGTRLTVT.

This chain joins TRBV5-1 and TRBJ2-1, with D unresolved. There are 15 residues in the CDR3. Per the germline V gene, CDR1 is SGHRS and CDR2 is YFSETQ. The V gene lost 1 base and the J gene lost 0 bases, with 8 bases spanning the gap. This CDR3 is CASSLQDSSYNEQFF. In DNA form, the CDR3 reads TGCGCCAGCAGCTTGCAGGATAGCTCCTACAATGAGCAGTTCTTC.

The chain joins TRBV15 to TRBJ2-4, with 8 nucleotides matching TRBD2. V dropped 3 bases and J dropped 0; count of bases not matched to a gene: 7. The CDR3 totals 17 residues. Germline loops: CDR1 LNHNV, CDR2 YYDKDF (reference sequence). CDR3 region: CATSSSGGFLAKNIQYF. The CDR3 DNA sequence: TGTGCCACCAGCAGCTCGGGAGGGTTCCTAGCCAAAAACATTCAGTACTTC.

CDR3 coding DNA: TGTGCCAGCAGCATTGAAAGGAACACTGAAGCTTTCTTT. As protein: CASSIERNTEAFF. The V and J genes are TRBV7-3 and TRBJ1-1; D not certain. The CDR3 covers 13 residues. Trimming stripped 5 bases from V and 1 base from J, with 8 bases between. Per the germline V gene, CDR1 is SGHTA and CDR2 is FQGTGA.

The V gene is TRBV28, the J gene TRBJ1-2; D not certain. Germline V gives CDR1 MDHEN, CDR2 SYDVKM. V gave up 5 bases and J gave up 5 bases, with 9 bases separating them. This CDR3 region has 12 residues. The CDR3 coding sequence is TGTGCCAGCAGTATACAGCAGTATGGCTACACCTTC. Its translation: CASSIQQYGYTF.

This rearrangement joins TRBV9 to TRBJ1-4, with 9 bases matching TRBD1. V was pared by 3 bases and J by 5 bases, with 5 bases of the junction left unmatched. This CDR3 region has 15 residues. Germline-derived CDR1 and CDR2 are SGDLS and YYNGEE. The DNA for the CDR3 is TGTGCCAGCAGCGCCTCCGGGACAGGGAATGAAAAACTGTTTTTT. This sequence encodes CASSASGTGNEKLFF.

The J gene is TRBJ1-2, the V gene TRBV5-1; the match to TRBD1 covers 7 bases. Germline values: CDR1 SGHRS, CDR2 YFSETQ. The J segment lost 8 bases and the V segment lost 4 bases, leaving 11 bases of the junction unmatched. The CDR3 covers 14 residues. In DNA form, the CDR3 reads TGCGCCAGCAGCCCTACGACAGGGTTGGGAGGCTACACCTTC. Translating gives CASSPTTGLGGYTF.

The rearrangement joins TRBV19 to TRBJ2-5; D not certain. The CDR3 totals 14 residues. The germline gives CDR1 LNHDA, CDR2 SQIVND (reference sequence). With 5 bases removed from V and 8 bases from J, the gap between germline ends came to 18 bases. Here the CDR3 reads CASSLDFPRETQYF. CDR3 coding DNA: TGTGCCAGTAGTTTGGATTTCCCAAGAGAAACCCAGTACTTC.

CDR3 sequence reads: CASNPGSMGHNEQFF. For the CDR3, the DNA is TGTGCCAGCAACCCCGGGAGTATGGGTCACAATGAGCAGTTCTTC. The chain combines TRBV6-1 with TRBJ2-1, with a tentative D call TRBD2 (6 bases). CDR3 size: 15 residues. V dropped 7 bases and J dropped 5 bases, with 18 bases sitting between them. Germline-derived CDR1 and CDR2 are MNHNS and SASEGT.

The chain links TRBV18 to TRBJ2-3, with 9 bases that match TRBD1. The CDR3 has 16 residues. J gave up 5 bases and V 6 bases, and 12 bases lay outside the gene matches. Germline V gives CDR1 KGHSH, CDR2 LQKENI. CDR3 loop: CASSASRTGAGDTQYF. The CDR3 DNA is TGTGCCAGCTCTGCAAGTCGGACAGGGGCTGGAGATACGCAGTATTTT.

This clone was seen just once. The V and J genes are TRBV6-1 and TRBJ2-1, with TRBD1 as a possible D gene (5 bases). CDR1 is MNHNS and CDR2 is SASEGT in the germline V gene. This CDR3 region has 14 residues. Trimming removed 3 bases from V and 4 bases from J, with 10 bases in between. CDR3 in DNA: TGTGCCAGCAGTGACGTGGGGCCATACAATGAGCAGTTCTTC. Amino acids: CASSDVGPYNEQFF.

CDR3 region: CASSPGTGKSDTEAFF. In nucleotides, the CDR3 is TGTGCCAGCAGCCCCGGGACAGGGAAGAGTGACACTGAAGCTTTCTTT. This chain joins TRBV11-1 and TRBJ1-1; 9 bases align to TRBD1. Looked up from germline, CDR1 is SGHAT and CDR2 is FQDESV (reference sequence). The CDR3 has 16 amino acids. Unmatched junction bases numbered 10, after V lost 5 bases and J lost 3 bases.

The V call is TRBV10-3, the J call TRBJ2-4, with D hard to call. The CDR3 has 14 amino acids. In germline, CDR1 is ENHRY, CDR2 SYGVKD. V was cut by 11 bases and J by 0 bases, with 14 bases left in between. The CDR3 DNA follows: TGTGCCTCGCAGGACGCCTCAGCCAAAAACATTCAGTACTTC. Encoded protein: CASQDASAKNIQYF.

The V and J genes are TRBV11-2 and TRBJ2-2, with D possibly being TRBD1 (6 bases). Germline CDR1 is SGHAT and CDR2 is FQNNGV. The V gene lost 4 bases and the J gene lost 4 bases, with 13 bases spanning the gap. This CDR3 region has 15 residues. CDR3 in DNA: TGTGCCAGCAGCTATAGGACAGACCCCACCGGGGAGCTGTTTTTT. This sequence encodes CASSYRTDPTGELFF.

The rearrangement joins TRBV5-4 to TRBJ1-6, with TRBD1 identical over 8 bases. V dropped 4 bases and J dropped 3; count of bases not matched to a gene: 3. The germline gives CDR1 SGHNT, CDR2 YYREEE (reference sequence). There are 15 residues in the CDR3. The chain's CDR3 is CASSQGQGYNSPLHF. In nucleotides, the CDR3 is TGTGCCAGCAGCCAAGGACAGGGCTATAATTCACCCCTCCACTTT.

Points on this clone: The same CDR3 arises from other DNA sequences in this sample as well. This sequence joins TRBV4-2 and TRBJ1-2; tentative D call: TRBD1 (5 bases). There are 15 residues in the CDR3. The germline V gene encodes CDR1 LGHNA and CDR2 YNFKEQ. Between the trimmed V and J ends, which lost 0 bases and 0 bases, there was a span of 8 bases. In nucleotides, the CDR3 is TGTGCCAGCAGCCAAGATTTGGGGGCTAACTATGGCTACACCTTC. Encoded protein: CASSQDLGANYGYTF.

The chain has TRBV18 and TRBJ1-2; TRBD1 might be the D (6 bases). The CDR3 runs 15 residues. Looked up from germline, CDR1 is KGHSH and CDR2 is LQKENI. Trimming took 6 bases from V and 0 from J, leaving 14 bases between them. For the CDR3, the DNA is TGTGCCAGCTCCCGGGACACTGGAGCTAACTATGGCTACACCTTC. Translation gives CASSRDTGANYGYTF.

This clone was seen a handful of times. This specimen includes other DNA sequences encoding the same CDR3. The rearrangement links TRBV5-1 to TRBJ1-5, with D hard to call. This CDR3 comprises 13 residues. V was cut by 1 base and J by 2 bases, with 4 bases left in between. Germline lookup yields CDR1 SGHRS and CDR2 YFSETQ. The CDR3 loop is CASSLSGNQPQHF. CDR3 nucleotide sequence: TGCGCCAGCAGCTTGTCCGGCAATCAGCCCCAGCATTTT.

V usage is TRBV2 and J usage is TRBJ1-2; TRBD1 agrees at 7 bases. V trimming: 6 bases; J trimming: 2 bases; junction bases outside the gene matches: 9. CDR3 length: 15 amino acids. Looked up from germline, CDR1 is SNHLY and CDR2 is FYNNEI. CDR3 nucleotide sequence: TGTGCCAGCAGAGACTCCGGGACAGCAAACTATGGCTACACCTTC. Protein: CASRDSGTANYGYTF.

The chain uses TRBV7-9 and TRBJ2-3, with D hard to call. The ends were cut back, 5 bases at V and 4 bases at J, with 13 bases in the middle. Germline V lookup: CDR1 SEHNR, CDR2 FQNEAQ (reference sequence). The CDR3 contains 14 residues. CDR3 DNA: TGTGCCAGCAGCCCGGACCCTCAATCAGATACGCAGTATTTT. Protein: CASSPDPQSDTQYF.

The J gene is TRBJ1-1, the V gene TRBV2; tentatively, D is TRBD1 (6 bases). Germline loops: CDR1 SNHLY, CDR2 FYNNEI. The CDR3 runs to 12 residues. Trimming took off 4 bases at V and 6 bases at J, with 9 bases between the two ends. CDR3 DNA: TGTGCCAGCAGTGTTTGGACAGCTGAAGCTTTCTTT. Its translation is CASSVWTAEAFF.

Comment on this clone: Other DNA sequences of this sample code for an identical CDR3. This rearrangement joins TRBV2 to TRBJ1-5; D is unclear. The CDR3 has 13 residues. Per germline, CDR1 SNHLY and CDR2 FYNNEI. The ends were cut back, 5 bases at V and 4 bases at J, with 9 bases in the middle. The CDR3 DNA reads TGTGCCAGCAGTACCGGGTCTAATCAGCCCCAGCATTTT. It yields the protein CASSTGSNQPQHF.

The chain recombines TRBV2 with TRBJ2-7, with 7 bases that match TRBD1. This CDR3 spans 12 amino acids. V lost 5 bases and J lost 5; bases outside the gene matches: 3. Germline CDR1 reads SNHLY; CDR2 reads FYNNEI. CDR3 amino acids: CASSSTGDEQYF. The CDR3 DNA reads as TGTGCCAGCAGTTCTACAGGGGACGAGCAGTACTTC.

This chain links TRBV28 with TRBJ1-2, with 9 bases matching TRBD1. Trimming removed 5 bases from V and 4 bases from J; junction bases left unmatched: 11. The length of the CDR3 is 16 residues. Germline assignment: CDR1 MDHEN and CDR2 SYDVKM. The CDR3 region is CASSRRTGAYSYGYTF. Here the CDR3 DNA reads TGTGCCAGCAGTCGACGGACAGGGGCGTATTCCTATGGCTACACCTTC.

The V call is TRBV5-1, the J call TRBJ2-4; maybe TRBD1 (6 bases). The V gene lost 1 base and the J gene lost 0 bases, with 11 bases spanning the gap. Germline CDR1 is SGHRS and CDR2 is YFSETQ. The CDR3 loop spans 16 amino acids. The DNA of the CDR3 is TGCGCCAGCAGCTTGACCGGGACACTAGCCAAAAACATTCAGTACTTC. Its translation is CASSLTGTLAKNIQYF.

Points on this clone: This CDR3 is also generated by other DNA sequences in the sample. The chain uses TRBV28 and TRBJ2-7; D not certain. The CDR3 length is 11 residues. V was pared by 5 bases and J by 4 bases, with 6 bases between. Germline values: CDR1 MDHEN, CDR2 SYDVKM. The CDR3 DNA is TGTGCCAGCAGTCTCGGGTACGAGCAGTACTTC. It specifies CASSLGYEQYF.